The clone carrying this T cell receptor beta chain was counted a few times. Its antigen remains unidentified. The table came from immunoSEQ multiplex PCR; TCRdb's copy has only in-frame clones and leaves some out. The data contain about 490,000 clones, 79% of them singletons. These data belong to a study of shared clonotypes between healthy human individuals. As for the study in general: The donor group consisted of a couple of women and a few men, aged 18 to 49.

Trimming took off 4 bases at V and 0 bases at J, with 3 bases between the two ends. This CDR3 comprises 12 residues. In germline, CDR1 is LNHDA, CDR2 SQIVND (reference sequence). Overall study findings and caveats: Read depth was anticipated to influence clonotype sharing among donors.

Sequenced input: PBMCs. This chain connects TRBV19 to TRBJ1-1, with D unclear. The receptor was isolated from a middle-aged woman in good health. Some clones in this sample may be carry-over from other donors' samples. CDR3 DNA: TGTGCCAGTAGTAGCGTGAACACTGAAGCTTTCTTT. This translates into CASSSVNTEAFF.